This entry lists 5 T cell receptor beta chains sequenced from one sample in a study of blood T cell repertoires in COVID-19. Clones were sequenced by immunoSEQ multiplex PCR, and TCRdb holds only the in-frame ones, with some missing. The repertoire includes 65,000 to 80,000 clones, around 80% of them detected once, and 21% sits in the top ten. The sequencing sample was made of peripheral blood. The receptors were sampled from a human donor in a cohort sampled during active COVID-19.

CDR3 region: CASSGSRVSQPQHF. The CDR3 region has the DNA TGTGCCAGCAGTGGTAGCAGGGTTAGTCAGCCCCAGCATTTT. The genes are TRBV2 and TRBJ1-5; D is perhaps TRBD1 (5 bases). Trimming cost V 4 bases and J 6 bases, with 13 bases left between them. CDR1 is SNHLY and CDR2 is FYNNEI in the germline V gene. The CDR3 has 14 amino acids. Based on the CDR3 plus reference TRBV2 and TRBJ1-5, the full variable domain is EPEVTQTPSHQVTQMGQEVILRCVPISNHLYFYWYRQILGQKVEFLVSFYNNEISEKSEIFDDQFSVERPDGSNFTLKIRSTKLEDSAMYFCASSGSRVSQPQHFGDGTRLSIL.

This clone has only one observation. The junction does not match germline at one end; this may be a read error. This chain joins TRBV7-7 and TRBJ1-3, with 11 bases fitting TRBD1. This CDR3 comprises 15 residues. Germline assignment: CDR1 SSHAT and CDR2 FNYEAQ (reference sequence). For the CDR3, the DNA is TGTGCTAGCAGCCGGGGACAGGGGGCTGGAAACACCATATATTTT. Amino acid sequence: CASSRGQGAGNTIYF.

This clone was recorded only once. This rearrangement joins TRBV2 to TRBJ1-2; D is perhaps TRBD1 (6 bases). This CDR3 has 13 residues. V gave up 5 bases and J gave up 0 bases, with 7 bases separating them. CDR1 is SNHLY and CDR2 is FYNNEI in the germline V gene. The CDR3 protein is CASSRTANYGYTF. The CDR3 DNA reads TGTGCCAGCAGTCGGACAGCTAACTATGGCTACACCTTC.

In this sample, this clone turned up a few times. CDR3 residues: CASSLTGRGYTF. Written as DNA, the CDR3 is TGTGCCAGCAGCTTAACAGGGAGGGGCTACACCTTC. The V gene is TRBV7-3, the J gene TRBJ1-2; no definite D call. This CDR3 has 12 residues. V lost 0 bases to trimming and J lost 8 bases, with 7 bases between them. CDR1 is SGHTA and CDR2 is FQGTGA in the germline V gene.

This clone has a handful of counts. This rearrangement joins TRBV7-6 to TRBJ2-1; 7 nucleotides line up with TRBD2. Per the germline V gene, CDR1 is SGHVS and CDR2 is FNYEAQ. The J segment lost 3 bases and the V segment lost 5 bases, leaving 1 base of the junction unmatched. The CDR3 is 13 amino acids. The CDR3 loop reads CASSRGGYNEQFF. In DNA form, the CDR3 reads TGTGCCAGCAGCCGCGGGGGCTACAATGAGCAGTTCTTC.